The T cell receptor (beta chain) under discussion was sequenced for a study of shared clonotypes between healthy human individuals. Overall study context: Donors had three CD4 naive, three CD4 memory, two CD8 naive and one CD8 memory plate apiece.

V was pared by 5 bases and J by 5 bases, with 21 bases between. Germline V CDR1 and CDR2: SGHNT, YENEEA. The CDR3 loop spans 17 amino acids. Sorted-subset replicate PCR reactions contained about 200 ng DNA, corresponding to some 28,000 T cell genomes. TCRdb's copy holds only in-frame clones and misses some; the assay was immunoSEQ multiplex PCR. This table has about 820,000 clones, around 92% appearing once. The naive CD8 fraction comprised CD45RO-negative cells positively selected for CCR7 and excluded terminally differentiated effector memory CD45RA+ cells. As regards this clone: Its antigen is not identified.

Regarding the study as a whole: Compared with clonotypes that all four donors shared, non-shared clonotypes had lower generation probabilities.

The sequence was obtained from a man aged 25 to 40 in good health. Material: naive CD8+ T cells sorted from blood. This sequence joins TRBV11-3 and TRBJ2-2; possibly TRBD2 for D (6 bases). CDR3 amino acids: CASSPHGSGGITGELFF. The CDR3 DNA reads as TGTGCCAGCAGCCCCCACGGGAGCGGAGGGATTACCGGGGAGCTGTTTTTT.